The entry below describes one TCR beta chain. The antigen remains undetermined. This specimen comes from a study of cytomegalovirus exposure and HLA in healthy donors. Study-level information: There were fewer than 130 million unique TCR beta sequences, drawn from 150 million to 200 million T cells, in an earlier analysis.

The PCR had 60 Vbeta and 13 Jbeta primers. Using immunoSEQ multiplex PCR, the repertoire was profiled, and TCRdb retains in-frame clones only, with some absent. Of over 150,000 clones listed, 60% to 80% were seen once; the top ten hold 9.5% to 15%. Each donor was healthy, and each was a bone marrow donor. Study-level results: Testing in vitro showed a few CMV-associated chains specific for CMV antigens.

The sequencing input was PBMCs. This receptor was taken from a man aged 30 to 45 in good health and CMV-seropositive.

The CDR3 nucleotides read TGTGCCAGCAGCCCCCGGTTAGCGGGAGATAATGAGCAGTTCTTC. It yields the protein CASSPRLAGDNEQFF. This chain joins TRBV11-3 and TRBJ2-1; 9 nucleotides match TRBD2. The CDR3 spans 15 residues. The ends lost 5 bases at V and 7 bases at J; junction bases unmatched: 9. Germline lookup yields CDR1 SGHNT and CDR2 YENEEA.